These 9 T cell receptor beta chains were sequenced from one sample in a study of ipilimumab plus nivolumab after autologous stem cell transplantation. The protocol was immunoSEQ multiplex PCR, while the TCRdb copy is restricted to in-frame clones and leaves out a portion. The sample comprises about 43,000 clones, 88% of which are singletons, and 0.7% to 0.95% rests with the top ten. The input for sequencing was PBMCs, taken in a trial of ipilimumab plus nivolumab as post-transplant consolidation. The source of these receptors is a male donor with multiple myeloma.

This clone turned up a few times. This chain joins TRBV30 and TRBJ1-1; tentative D call: TRBD1 (5 bases). Trimming took off 7 bases at V and 11 bases at J, with 23 bases between the two ends. Germline values: CDR1 GTSNPN, CDR2 SVGIG (reference sequence). CDR3 length equals 13 residues. The CDR3 reads CALRWGRVNGAFF. The CDR3 bases are TGTGCCTTACGGTGGGGCAGGGTTAATGGGGCTTTCTTT.

This chain joins TRBV6-1 and TRBJ2-7; D perhaps matches TRBD2 (6 bases). Per the germline V gene, CDR1 is MNHNS and CDR2 is SASEGT. V was shortened by 7 bases and J by 3 bases, with 13 bases between the two germline ends. The CDR3 loop spans 13 amino acids. For the CDR3, the DNA is TGTGCCAGCACCCCCGCCGGGAGCTACGAGCAGTACTTC. Translated, it gives CASTPAGSYEQYF.

J is TRBJ1-5 and V is TRBV4-1, with no clear D. The CDR3 covers 14 residues. Germline V gene sequence: CDR1 MGHRA, CDR2 YSYEKL. The V end lost 3 bases, the J end lost 7 bases, and 13 bases lay between the germline ends. The CDR3 nucleotides are TGCGCCAGCAGCCATATAGGGAGAAACCAGCCCCAGCATTTT. This sequence encodes CASSHIGRNQPQHF.

This clone appeared a single time. The genes are TRBV7-2 and TRBJ1-2, with a possible D match to TRBD1 (5 bases). The length of the CDR3 is 16 residues. V was cut by 5 bases and J by 6 bases, with 22 bases left in between. Germline V gene data show CDR1 as SGHTA and CDR2 as FQGNSA. CDR3 sequence: CASSPRTFLTANGYTF. CDR3 DNA sequence: TGTGCCAGCAGCCCCCGGACATTCCTTACCGCCAATGGCTACACCTTC. The variable domain in full, completed from reference TRBV7-2 and TRBJ1-2, reads GAGVSQSPSNKVTEKGKDVELRCDPISGHTALYWYRQSLGQGLEFLIYFQGNSAPDKSGLPSDRFSAERTGGSVSTLTIQRTQQEDSAVYLCASSPRTFLTANGYTFGSGTRLTVV.

The chain links TRBV6-6 to TRBJ2-4, with TRBD1 matching over 9 bases. The V gene end was trimmed by 4 bases and the J gene end by 4 bases; junction bases not matched to a gene: 2. The CDR3 sequence is 14 residues long. Germline lookup yields CDR1 MNHNY and CDR2 SVGAGI (reference sequence). The CDR3: CASSFGQGKNIQYF. The CDR3 coding sequence is TGTGCCAGCAGTTTTGGACAGGGGAAAAACATTCAGTACTTC.

This clone was detected only once. V gene TRBV30 combines with J gene TRBJ1-6, with D uncertain. This CDR3 spans 14 amino acids. V shed 1 base and J shed 11 bases, with 15 bases lying between them. Germline V gene lookup returns CDR1 GTSNPN and CDR2 SVGIG (reference sequence). The CDR3 DNA sequence: TGTGCCTGGAGTGAATCCCCCGTTGGGGCACCCCTCCACTTT. It is translated as CAWSESPVGAPLHF.

The V call is TRBV7-2, the J call TRBJ1-2; D is undetermined. CDR1 is SGHTA, CDR2 FQGNSA, per germline. Trimming took 5 bases from V and 7 from J, leaving 8 bases between them. This CDR3 has 11 residues. The CDR3 here is CASSTRVGYTF. CDR3 in DNA: TGTGCCAGCAGCACTAGAGTTGGCTACACCTTC.

The chain is built from TRBV7-9 and TRBJ1-6; D remains ambiguous. The ends were cut back, 8 bases at V and 13 bases at J, with 24 bases in the middle. The CDR3 has 15 residues. In germline, CDR1 is SEHNR, CDR2 FQNEAQ (reference sequence). This CDR3 reads CASRSVDRDRFPLHF. CDR3 DNA sequence: TGTGCCAGCCGTTCGGTGGACCGAGATCGGTTTCCCCTCCACTTT.

The chain combines TRBV7-2 with TRBJ2-1, with 7 bases fitting TRBD1. Germline CDR1 reads SGHTA; CDR2 reads FQGNSA. This CDR3 has 14 amino acids. The ends lost 5 bases at V and 7 bases at J; junction bases unmatched: 8. The CDR3 sequence is CASSRDSPGNEQFF. CDR3 bases: TGTGCCAGCAGCCGGGACAGTCCGGGGAATGAGCAGTTCTTC.